The next 21 T cell receptor beta chains were all read from a single sample in a study of technical replicates of blood from a handful of donors. TCRdb's copy holds only in-frame clones and misses some; the assay was immunoSEQ multiplex PCR. Among approximately 87,000 clones, approximately 95% were seen once, and the ten largest hold 0.3% to 0.35%. Sequencing was done on a sample of T cells isolated from PBMCs. The receptors were sampled from a human donor in good health.

The CDR3 coding sequence is TGTGCCTGGAGTCAATTGGGGTTCAGGGAGGCCGGGGAGCTGTTTTTT. Its translation is CAWSQLGFREAGELFF. This chain uses TRBV30 with TRBJ2-2; D may be TRBD2 (6 bases). Germline CDR1 GTSNPN, CDR2 SVGIG (reference sequence). V lost 2 bases, J lost 6 bases, and 19 bases lay in between. The CDR3 sequence is 16 residues long.

This clone was detected once. The CDR3 sequence: CASSVDSGSTYEQYF. The DNA for the CDR3 is TGTGCCAGCAGCGTAGATTCGGGTTCTACCTACGAGCAGTACTTC. The V call is TRBV9, the J call TRBJ2-7, with unresolved D. CDR1 SGDLS and CDR2 YYNGEE come from the germline V gene. With 0 bases removed from V and 2 bases from J, the gap between germline ends came to 12 bases. The CDR3 has 15 amino acids.

The chain has TRBV15 and TRBJ2-7; D remains ambiguous. The V end lost 1 base, the J end lost 3 bases, and 7 bases lay between the germline ends. The CDR3 has 13 amino acids. Germline lookup yields CDR1 LNHNV and CDR2 YYDKDF (reference sequence). DNA for the CDR3: TGTGCCACCAGCAGAGCGAGCAACTACGAGCAGTACTTC. Translated, it gives CATSRASNYEQYF. Full variable domain (missing parts from reference TRBV15 and TRBJ2-7): DAMVIQNPRYQVTQFGKPVTLSCSQTLNHNVMYWYQQKSSQAPKLLFHYYDKDFNNEADTPDNFQSRRPNTSFCFLDIRSPGLGDTAMYLCATSRASNYEQYFGPGTRLTVT.

The V gene is TRBV4-3, the J gene TRBJ2-1; the D is unclear. This CDR3 spans 15 amino acids. Trimming pared 0 bases from V and 7 bases from J, leaving 13 bases between. The germline gives CDR1 LGHNA, CDR2 YSLEER. CDR3 residues: CASSQEASLLNEQFF. In DNA, the CDR3 is TGCGCCAGCAGCCAAGAAGCTAGTCTTCTAAATGAGCAGTTCTTC.

This clone was detected once. This sequence joins TRBV6-1 and TRBJ2-2; TRBD2 matches 7 bases. Trimming took 4 bases from V and 4 from J; bases not matched to a gene: 6. This CDR3 contains 15 residues. Germline CDR1 reads MNHNS; CDR2 reads SASEGT. In DNA, the CDR3 is TGTGCCAGCAGTGGGAGCGGGAAGGGCACCGGGGAGCTGTTTTTT. Its protein product is CASSGSGKGTGELFF.

J is TRBJ2-7 and V is TRBV20-1; the D is unclear. Trimming removed 6 bases from V and 3 bases from J, with 9 bases in between. Germline CDR1 reads DFQATT; CDR2 reads SNEGSKA (reference sequence). The CDR3 extends over 11 amino acids. CDR3: CSAPRDYEQYF. CDR3 bases: TGCAGTGCCCCTCGCGACTACGAGCAGTACTTC.

This clone came up once. This sequence joins TRBV7-9 and TRBJ2-7; TRBD1 agrees at 8 bases. J gave up 3 bases and V 5 bases, and 6 bases lay outside the gene matches. CDR3 size: 14 residues. Germline loops: CDR1 SEHNR, CDR2 FQNEAQ (reference sequence). CDR3 sequence reads: CASSATGGIYEQYF. The CDR3 coding sequence is TGTGCCAGCAGCGCTACAGGGGGGATCTACGAGCAGTACTTC.

This sequence joins TRBV6-4 and TRBJ2-2, with D possibly TRBD1 on 5 matching bases. Germline CDR1 reads MRHNA; CDR2 reads SNTAGT. The CDR3 spans 16 residues. Trimming cost V 3 bases and J 0 bases, with 11 bases left between them. For the CDR3, the DNA is TGTGCCAGCAGTGAGGCCCCAGGGTCGAACACCGGGGAGCTGTTTTTT. Protein: CASSEAPGSNTGELFF.

This chain uses TRBV9 with TRBJ2-7, with TRBD1 matching 9 bases. This CDR3 region has 12 residues. V gave up 4 bases and J gave up 6 bases; unmatched junction bases: 2. Germline V lookup: CDR1 SGDLS, CDR2 YYNGEE. This chain's CDR3 is CASSTGGGEQYF. The CDR3 nucleotides read TGTGCCAGCAGCACAGGGGGCGGCGAGCAGTACTTC.

The rearrangement uses TRBV7-2 and TRBJ2-3; 7 nucleotides align to TRBD2. This CDR3 has 15 residues. Trimming at V came to 2 bases and at J to 8 bases, leaving 10 bases not matched to a gene. Germline V gene sequence: CDR1 SGHTA, CDR2 FQGNSA. CDR3 nucleotide sequence: TGTGCCAGCAGCTTAACAGCGGGAAATTGGGTTACGCAGTATTTT. As protein: CASSLTAGNWVTQYF.

The J gene is TRBJ2-3, the V gene TRBV28; 7 bases are shared with TRBD2. Looked up from germline, CDR1 is MDHEN and CDR2 is SYDVKM. The J segment lost 4 bases and the V segment lost 4 bases, leaving 17 bases of the junction unmatched. This CDR3 has 18 amino acids. CDR3 nucleotide sequence: TGTGCCAGCAGTTCGGGGTCAAGCGGGAAGAATCCCCCAGATACGCAGTATTTT. This sequence encodes CASSSGSSGKNPPDTQYF. The variable domain in full, completed from reference TRBV28 and TRBJ2-3, reads DVKVTQSSRYLVKRTGEKVFLECVQDMDHENMFWYRQDPGLGLRLIYFSYDVKMKEKGDIPEGYSVSREKKERFSLILESASTNQTSMYLCASSSGSSGKNPPDTQYFGPGTRLTVL.

The chain has TRBV2 and TRBJ2-7, with a weak D call TRBD1 (5 bases). Germline lookup yields CDR1 SNHLY and CDR2 FYNNEI. Between the trimmed V and J ends, which lost 0 bases and 6 bases, there was a span of 18 bases. The CDR3 length is 16 residues. The chain's CDR3 is CASSEALMGRVIEQYF. CDR3 sequence (DNA): TGTGCCAGCAGTGAAGCGCTTATGGGCAGGGTGATCGAGCAGTACTTC.

In this sample, this clone turned up once. The chain uses TRBV19 and TRBJ2-1; D is uncertain. The germline V and J ends were trimmed by 3 bases and 0 bases, with 9 bases remaining between them. Germline V gives CDR1 LNHDA, CDR2 SQIVND (reference sequence). The CDR3 has 15 residues. The CDR3: CASSIRPSSYNEQFF. In DNA form, the CDR3 reads TGTGCCAGTAGTATCCGTCCGAGCTCCTACAATGAGCAGTTCTTC.

DNA of the CDR3: TGTGCCAGCAATAGAGGTTCAGGGATGAACACTGAAGCTTTCTTT. Translating it yields CASNRGSGMNTEAFF. The J gene is TRBJ1-1, the V gene TRBV9; possible D gene TRBD1, 5 bases. Trimming stripped 6 bases from V and 0 bases from J, with 15 bases between. CDR3 length: 15 amino acids. Germline values: CDR1 SGDLS, CDR2 YYNGEE. The full variable domain, its missing parts supplied by reference TRBV9 and TRBJ1-1, is DSGVTQTPKHLITATGQRVTLRCSPRSGDLSVYWYQQSLDQGLQFLIQYYNGEERAKGNILERFSAQQFPDLHSELNLSSLELGDSALYFCASNRGSGMNTEAFFGQGTRLTVV.

The V call is TRBV5-8, the J call TRBJ2-1; 13 nucleotides match TRBD2. Trimming cost V 4 bases and J 7 bases; bases outside gene matches: 5. The CDR3 spans 15 residues. CDR1 is SGHTS and CDR2 is YDEGEE in the germline V gene. This chain's CDR3 is CASSPGTSGMNEQFF. CDR3 DNA sequence: TGTGCCAGCAGCCCAGGGACTAGCGGGATGAATGAGCAGTTCTTC.

The chain recombines TRBV6-6 with TRBJ1-1; tentatively, D is TRBD1 (6 bases). Trimming shortened V by 8 bases and J by 1 base, and 17 bases separated the two germline ends. CDR1 is MNHNY, CDR2 SVGAGI, per germline (reference sequence). This CDR3 is built from 15 residues. The CDR3 DNA sequence: TGTGCCAGCTCAGGAACGAACAGGGCGAACACTGAAGCTTTCTTT. It yields the protein CASSGTNRANTEAFF.

V is TRBV27 and J is TRBJ1-5, with a possible D match to TRBD1 (6 bases). CDR1 is MNHEY and CDR2 is SMNVEV in the germline V gene (reference sequence). There are 17 residues in the CDR3. The V and J ends lost 0 bases and 1 base respectively, with 13 bases between them. CDR3 in DNA: TGTGCCAGCAGTTTATCGGCAGGGGCCAGGAGCAATCAGCCCCAGCATTTT. Its protein product is CASSLSAGARSNQPQHF.

This sequence joins TRBV30 and TRBJ1-2; TRBD1 aligns across 8 bases. The length of the CDR3 is 13 residues. The germline CDR1 and CDR2 sequences are GTSNPN and SVGIG (reference sequence). Germline trimming cut 6 bases from V and 8 bases from J; bases unmatched to any gene: 11. As DNA, the CDR3 is TGTGCCTGCAAACCCGGGACAGGAAGAGGCTACACCTTC. Translated, it gives CACKPGTGRGYTF.

The sample holds one count of this clone. The V gene is TRBV10-3, the J gene TRBJ2-7; TRBD1 agrees at 8 bases. This CDR3 has 11 amino acids. Unmatched junction bases numbered 3, after V lost 11 bases and J lost 3 bases. Germline CDR1 reads ENHRY; CDR2 reads SYGVKD. CDR3 protein: CAATGGYEQYF. CDR3 nucleotides: TGTGCCGCAACAGGGGGCTACGAGCAGTACTTC.

The chain joins TRBV6-5 to TRBJ2-1; 13 bases map to TRBD2. Per the germline V gene, CDR1 is MNHEY and CDR2 is SVGAGI. J was trimmed by 10 bases and V by 0 bases; bases with no gene match: 6. This CDR3 contains 16 residues. The CDR3: CASSYSKLAGGPEQFF. The CDR3 coding sequence is TGTGCCAGCAGTTACTCGAAACTAGCGGGAGGGCCGGAGCAGTTCTTC.

This sequence joins TRBV6-5 and TRBJ1-1; D perhaps matches TRBD1 (5 bases). CDR3 length equals 14 residues. The germline V gene has CDR1 MNHEY and CDR2 SVGAGI. V shed 5 bases and J shed 3 bases, with 13 bases lying between them. CDR3 coding DNA: TGTGCCAGCAGTATACAGGTTTTGGACACTGAAGCTTTCTTT. Encoded protein: CASSIQVLDTEAFF.